Each of the 3 T cell receptor beta chains below was sequenced from the same sample in a study of low-dose radiotherapy and immunotherapy resistance in tumors. With TRAV- and TRBV-specific primers, first-strand cDNA was made, covering the alpha and beta chains. Using a constant-region primer together with a V-primer adapter, TCRs were subjected to 15 to 25 PCR cycles of amplification. TCRdb passed the reads through MiXCR, listing each CDR3 protein once. Here the sample spans approximately 89,000 distinct CDR3 sequences, approximately 17% being singletons. Sample time point: before trial treatment. The specimen was PBMCs, collected before treatment. The receptors were sampled from a male donor with prostate cancer.

This clonotype showed up many times. The V gene is TRBV4-1, the J gene TRBJ2-5; the match to TRBD1 covers 9 bases. This CDR3 region has 17 residues. Germline CDR1 reads MGHRA; CDR2 reads YSYEKL. V trimming: 2 bases; J trimming: 2 bases; junction bases outside the gene matches: 9. CDR3: CASSQPRRGTGQETQYF. CDR3 in DNA: TGCGCCAGCAGCCAACCAAGAAGGGGGACAGGGCAAGAGACCCAGTACTTC.

There are many counts of this clonotype. V usage is TRBV13 and J usage is TRBJ1-2; 8 positions agree with TRBD1. The V gene end was trimmed by 5 bases and the J gene end by 4 bases; junction bases not matched to a gene: 3. CDR1 is PRHDT, CDR2 FYEKMQ, per germline (reference sequence). The CDR3 contains 13 residues. CDR3 residues: CASSPGTGYGYTF. The DNA of the CDR3 is TGTGCCAGCAGCCCCGGGACAGGCTATGGCTACACCTTC. Together with reference TRBV13 and TRBJ1-2, the CDR3 gives the full variable domain: AAGVIQSPRHLIKEKRETATLKCYPIPRHDTVYWYQQGPGQDPQFLISFYEKMQSDKGSIPDRFSAQQFSDYHSELNMSSLELGDSALYFCASSPGTGYGYTFGSGTRLTVV.

This clonotype was seen many times. The chain is built from TRBV20-1 and TRBJ2-7; 12 nucleotides match TRBD1. Germline values: CDR1 DFQATT, CDR2 SNEGSKA (reference sequence). J gave up 2 bases and V 6 bases, and 23 bases lay outside the gene matches. The CDR3 consists of 20 residues. CDR3 DNA sequence: TGCAGTGCGCCCGAGATGGCCCGGGACAGGGGGCGAACGAGGACCTACGAGCAGTACTTC. Encoded protein: CSAPEMARDRGRTRTYEQYF.